The TCR beta chain described here comes from a study of cytomegalovirus exposure and HLA in healthy donors. Study-level background: Unique TCRs numbering about 87 million, obtained from HLA-typed donors, made up an early data release.

This CDR3 contains 14 residues. The V and J ends lost 0 bases and 5 bases, in that order; junction bases with no gene match: 3. Germline assignment: CDR1 SNHLY and CDR2 FYNNEI. The PCR contained 60 Vbeta and 13 Jbeta primers. The data were produced by immunoSEQ multiplex PCR, yet TCRdb's version contains in-frame clones alone and is incomplete. The sample shows 240,000 or so clones, 82% of them seen only once. This TCR was recovered from a woman aged 35 to 49 in good health and CMV-seropositive. This rearrangement joins TRBV2 to TRBJ2-5; 7 bases line up with TRBD2. Material for sequencing was PBMCs. The CDR3 region has the DNA TGTGCCAGCAGTGAAGCGACTAGCTTTGAGACCCAGTACTTC. Amino acids: CASSEATSFETQYF.